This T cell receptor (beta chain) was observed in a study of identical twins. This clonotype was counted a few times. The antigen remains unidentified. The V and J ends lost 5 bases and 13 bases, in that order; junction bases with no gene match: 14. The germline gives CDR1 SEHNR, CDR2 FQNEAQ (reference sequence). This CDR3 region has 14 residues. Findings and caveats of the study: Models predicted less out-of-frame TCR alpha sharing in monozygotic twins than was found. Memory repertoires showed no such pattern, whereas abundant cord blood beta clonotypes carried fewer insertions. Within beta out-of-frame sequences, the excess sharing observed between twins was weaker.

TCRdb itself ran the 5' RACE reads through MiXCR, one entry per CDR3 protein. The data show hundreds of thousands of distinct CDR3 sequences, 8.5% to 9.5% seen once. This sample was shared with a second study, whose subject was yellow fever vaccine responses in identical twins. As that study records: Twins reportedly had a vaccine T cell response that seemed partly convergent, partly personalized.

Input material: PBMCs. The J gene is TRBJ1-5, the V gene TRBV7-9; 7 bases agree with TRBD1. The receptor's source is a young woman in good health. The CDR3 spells CASSGRGDSWPQHF. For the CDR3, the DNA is TGTGCCAGCAGCGGAAGGGGGGACAGCTGGCCACAGCATTTT.